The rows below give T cell receptor beta chains drawn from one sample of a study of identical twins. TCRdb ran MiXCR on the 5' RACE reads and lists one entry per CDR3 protein. The table includes about 470,000 distinct CDR3 sequences, approximately 24% detected once. The same sample was also studied in work on T cells expressing NK-cell markers.

Sequenced material: CD4+ T cells sorted from blood. These receptors all come from a woman aged 18-29 years in good health. CDR3s include the opening cysteine and the closing phenylalanine or tryptophan. Fields, in order: J gene, clone size, D gene, V gene, CDR3 DNA, CDR3 protein. The D gene is left open where the match is weak. Clone size is shown for a subset of rows, as once, few, many or a class of expanded clone.

j_call: TRBJ2-7
clone_size: -
d_call: TRBD1
v_call: TRBV10-3
cdr3_nt: TGTGCCGGAGCTTTCGGACAGGGGTCCTACGAGCAGTACTTC
cdr3_aa: CAGAFGQGSYEQYF

j_call: TRBJ2-6
clone_size: -
d_call: TRBD2
v_call: TRBV7-6
cdr3_nt: TGTGCCAGCAGCAGTCGCACTAGCGGGGGTTCTGGGGCCAACGTCCTGACTTTC
cdr3_aa: CASSSRTSGGSGANVLTF

j_call: TRBJ1-3
clone_size: -
d_call: -
v_call: TRBV7-2
cdr3_nt: TGTGCCAGCAGCCCCCAAGCCCTCTCTGCTGGAAACACCATATATTTT
cdr3_aa: CASSPQALSAGNTIYF

j_call: TRBJ2-2
clone_size: many
d_call: -
v_call: TRBV5-1
cdr3_nt: TGCGCCAGCAGCTTGGGACTCCTGAACACCGGGGAGCTGTTTTTT
cdr3_aa: CASSLGLLNTGELFF

j_call: TRBJ1-2
clone_size: -
d_call: -
v_call: TRBV3-1
cdr3_nt: TGTGCCAGCAGCCAAGATTCAAGGGTTCGCGGCTACACCTTC
cdr3_aa: CASSQDSRVRGYTF

j_call: TRBJ1-1
clone_size: few
d_call: -
v_call: TRBV21-1
cdr3_nt: TGTGCCAGCAGCAAAGGGGGGGGCACTGAAGCTTTCTTT
cdr3_aa: CASSKGGGTEAFF

j_call: TRBJ2-2
clone_size: -
d_call: TRBD2
v_call: TRBV11-2
cdr3_nt: TGTGCCAGCAGCTTAGAGGGACTAGCGGGATACACCGGGGAGCTGTTTTTT
cdr3_aa: CASSLEGLAGYTGELFF

j_call: TRBJ2-3
clone_size: few
d_call: -
v_call: TRBV6-2/TRBV6-3
cdr3_nt: TGTGCCAGCAGTTACTTTGGGTCCACAGATACGCAGTATTTT
cdr3_aa: CASSYFGSTDTQYF

j_call: TRBJ2-3
clone_size: many
d_call: TRBD1
v_call: TRBV12-3/TRBV12-4
cdr3_nt: TGTGCCAGCATCGACAGGGGGCACACAGATACGCAGTATTTT
cdr3_aa: CASIDRGHTDTQYF

j_call: TRBJ2-2
clone_size: few
d_call: TRBD1
v_call: TRBV10-2
cdr3_nt: TGCGCCAGCAGGGGACAGATCGGCGGGGAGCTGTTTTTT
cdr3_aa: CASRGQIGGELFF

j_call: TRBJ2-7
clone_size: -
d_call: TRBD2
v_call: TRBV7-6
cdr3_nt: TGTGCCAGCAGCATGTCGACTAGCGGGAGGGGCGAGCAGTACTTC
cdr3_aa: CASSMSTSGRGEQYF

j_call: TRBJ2-1
clone_size: few
d_call: -
v_call: TRBV29-1
cdr3_nt: TGCAGCGTTGAGGCCTTGCGGAGCTTGGGGAATGAGCAGTTCTTC
cdr3_aa: CSVEALRSLGNEQFF

j_call: TRBJ1-1
clone_size: many
d_call: -
v_call: TRBV20-1
cdr3_nt: TGCAGTGCTAGCGCTAGGGAATTGGCTTTCTTT
cdr3_aa: CSASARELAFF

j_call: TRBJ2-5
clone_size: -
d_call: -
v_call: TRBV5-1
cdr3_nt: TGCGCCAGCAGCTTGGTAGACAGCACAGGGGAGACCCAGTACTTC
cdr3_aa: CASSLVDSTGETQYF

j_call: TRBJ2-7
clone_size: -
d_call: -
v_call: TRBV3-1
cdr3_nt: TGTGCCAGCAGCCAGGGGACTTACAGCTACGAGCAGTACTTC
cdr3_aa: CASSQGTYSYEQYF

j_call: TRBJ2-5
clone_size: -
d_call: -
v_call: TRBV12-3/TRBV12-4
cdr3_nt: TGTGCCAGCAGTTTAGGGCAGGCAATACGGGAGGAGACCCAGTACTTC
cdr3_aa: CASSLGQAIREETQYF

j_call: TRBJ2-7
clone_size: few
d_call: TRBD2
v_call: TRBV27
cdr3_nt: TGTGCCAGCAGCAGTGCACTAGCGGGAGTAATATACGAGCAGTACTTC
cdr3_aa: CASSSALAGVIYEQYF

j_call: TRBJ2-2
clone_size: few
d_call: TRBD1
v_call: TRBV20-1
cdr3_nt: TGCAGTGCTAGGCGGACAGGGGGCAAGACCGGGGAGCTGTTTTTT
cdr3_aa: CSARRTGGKTGELFF

j_call: TRBJ1-2
clone_size: -
d_call: -
v_call: TRBV29-1
cdr3_nt: TGCAGCGTGGGTGACAGGACATATGGCTACACCTTC
cdr3_aa: CSVGDRTYGYTF

j_call: TRBJ2-3
clone_size: -
d_call: TRBD2
v_call: TRBV20-1
cdr3_nt: TGCAGTGCTATACGGGAGGGCCGCAGAGATACGCAGTATTTT
cdr3_aa: CSAIREGRRDTQYF

j_call: TRBJ2-5
clone_size: -
d_call: -
v_call: TRBV7-2
cdr3_nt: TGTGCCAGCTCACCAACCTTCAGGCTTGGGCAAGAGACCCAGTACTTC
cdr3_aa: CASSPTFRLGQETQYF

j_call: TRBJ2-7
clone_size: -
d_call: -
v_call: TRBV20-1
cdr3_nt: TGCAGTGCTAGACCTACTGGGACCTACGAGCAGTACTTC
cdr3_aa: CSARPTGTYEQYF

j_call: TRBJ2-3
clone_size: -
d_call: -
v_call: TRBV12-3/TRBV12-4
cdr3_nt: TGTGCCAGCAGTTTCGCAGGGTTCGGAGATACGCAGTATTTT
cdr3_aa: CASSFAGFGDTQYF

j_call: TRBJ2-2
clone_size: few
d_call: -
v_call: TRBV5-1
cdr3_nt: TGCGCCAGCAGCTTGCTCCCGCTAACAGGGAACACCGGGGAGCTGTTTTTT
cdr3_aa: CASSLLPLTGNTGELFF

j_call: TRBJ2-7
clone_size: few
d_call: TRBD2
v_call: TRBV28
cdr3_nt: TGTGCCAGCAGTCTAGCGGAGGGTGCCTACGAGCAGTACTTC
cdr3_aa: CASSLAEGAYEQYF

j_call: TRBJ2-5
clone_size: -
d_call: -
v_call: TRBV7-2
cdr3_nt: TGTGCCAGCAGCAAGCGTAGCAAACAAGAGACCCAGTACTTC
cdr3_aa: CASSKRSKQETQYF

j_call: TRBJ1-1
clone_size: -
d_call: -
v_call: TRBV12-3/TRBV12-4
cdr3_nt: TGTGCCAGCAGTTTATGGGGGGTGACTGAAGCTTTCTTT
cdr3_aa: CASSLWGVTEAFF

j_call: TRBJ1-6
clone_size: -
d_call: -
v_call: TRBV9
cdr3_nt: TGTGCCAGCAGCGATGGGGCCCCATCACCCCTCCACTTT
cdr3_aa: CASSDGAPSPLHF

j_call: TRBJ2-7
clone_size: few
d_call: -
v_call: TRBV4-3
cdr3_nt: TGCGCCAGCAGCCAAGATCCAGACGGAGGTTACGAGCAGTACTTC
cdr3_aa: CASSQDPDGGYEQYF

j_call: TRBJ2-1
clone_size: -
d_call: -
v_call: TRBV20-1
cdr3_nt: TGCAGTGTCGCTCGGGGGCAGGCCGCACACAATGAGCAGTTCTTC
cdr3_aa: CSVARGQAAHNEQFF

j_call: TRBJ2-1
clone_size: -
d_call: TRBD2
v_call: TRBV4-2
cdr3_nt: TGTGCCAGCAGCCAGGGGACTAGCGGGGGGCCGTACAATGAGCAGTTCTTC
cdr3_aa: CASSQGTSGGPYNEQFF

j_call: TRBJ2-4
clone_size: few
d_call: -
v_call: TRBV12-3/TRBV12-4
cdr3_nt: TGTGCCAGCAGTTTTGCGAGGTTAGCCAAAAACATTCAGTACTTC
cdr3_aa: CASSFARLAKNIQYF

j_call: TRBJ2-1
clone_size: few
d_call: TRBD2
v_call: TRBV6-1
cdr3_nt: TGTGCCAGCAGAGCCGGGACTAGCGGGACGACTGAGCAGTTCTTC
cdr3_aa: CASRAGTSGTTEQFF

j_call: TRBJ1-6
clone_size: few
d_call: -
v_call: TRBV3-1
cdr3_nt: TGTGCCAGCAGCCTTCAACAGAATTCACCCCTCCACTTT
cdr3_aa: CASSLQQNSPLHF

j_call: TRBJ2-3
clone_size: few
d_call: -
v_call: TRBV20-1
cdr3_nt: TGCAGTGCAACCTTGGTGGACGGGAGAGGGGCAGATACGCAGTATTTT
cdr3_aa: CSATLVDGRGADTQYF

j_call: TRBJ2-3
clone_size: -
d_call: TRBD1
v_call: TRBV20-1
cdr3_nt: TGCAGTGCTACCTCCGGGACAGGGGGCGCAGATACGCAGTATTTT
cdr3_aa: CSATSGTGGADTQYF

j_call: TRBJ2-3
clone_size: -
d_call: TRBD2
v_call: TRBV10-3
cdr3_nt: TGTGCCATCAAGGTCAGCTGGGTTCGTCTAGCGGGAGGGCTCACAGATACGCAGTATTTT
cdr3_aa: CAIKVSWVRLAGGLTDTQYF

j_call: TRBJ2-3
clone_size: -
d_call: -
v_call: TRBV7-9
cdr3_nt: TGTGCCAGCAGCTCCCGACTAGAAAGGGCAGATACGCAGTATTTT
cdr3_aa: CASSSRLERADTQYF

j_call: TRBJ1-6
clone_size: -
d_call: -
v_call: TRBV3-1
cdr3_nt: TGTGCCAGCAGCCAAGAGAGGGGTTCACCCCTCCACTTT
cdr3_aa: CASSQERGSPLHF

j_call: TRBJ2-1
clone_size: few
d_call: TRBD2
v_call: TRBV20-1
cdr3_nt: TGCAGTGGAGTAGCGGGAGTCAATGAGCAGTTCTTC
cdr3_aa: CSGVAGVNEQFF

j_call: TRBJ2-3
clone_size: once
d_call: TRBD2
v_call: TRBV4-2
cdr3_nt: TGTGCCAGCAGCCCGCGGGAGGCGGGCACAGATACGCAGTATTTT
cdr3_aa: CASSPREAGTDTQYF

j_call: TRBJ2-3
clone_size: few
d_call: -
v_call: TRBV6-6
cdr3_nt: TGTGCCAGCAGGCACAGGGTCGGGGATACGCAGTATTTT
cdr3_aa: CASRHRVGDTQYF

j_call: TRBJ2-1
clone_size: -
d_call: -
v_call: TRBV7-2
cdr3_nt: TGTGCCAGCAGCCCTAAAAGGGGATCCGAGGGCGCTGAGCAGTTCTTC
cdr3_aa: CASSPKRGSEGAEQFF

j_call: TRBJ1-1
clone_size: -
d_call: -
v_call: TRBV14
cdr3_nt: TGTGCCAGCAGCCAAGATAAGGCCTTAAGTGGAGCTTTCTTT
cdr3_aa: CASSQDKALSGAFF

j_call: TRBJ2-1
clone_size: -
d_call: -
v_call: TRBV20-1
cdr3_nt: TGCAGTGCTAGAGATCCCCGGGCGGCAGACTACAATGAGCAGTTCTTC
cdr3_aa: CSARDPRAADYNEQFF

j_call: TRBJ2-1
clone_size: -
d_call: TRBD2
v_call: TRBV10-1
cdr3_nt: TGCGCCAGCAGTGGGGCTAGCGGATACAATGAGCAGTTCTTC
cdr3_aa: CASSGASGYNEQFF

j_call: TRBJ2-5
clone_size: many
d_call: -
v_call: TRBV7-2
cdr3_nt: TGTGCCAGCAGCTTCCGCGGGAAAGAGACCCAGTACTTC
cdr3_aa: CASSFRGKETQYF

j_call: TRBJ2-1
clone_size: few
d_call: -
v_call: TRBV6-2/TRBV6-3
cdr3_nt: TGTGCCAGCTCGAGGCCTTACAATGAGCAGTTCTTC
cdr3_aa: CASSRPYNEQFF